This TCR beta chain was identified in a study of human T cells and chemical hapten exposure (dated by TCRdb to about 2021). A note on the overall study: For sensitization, 2% DPC in acetone was applied to a 2 cm by 2 cm area of upper inner arm skin. Throughout the approximately 24-week study period, patients were also given weekly therapeutic DPC doses on the scalp. Roughly 30 alopecia patients provided blood for TCR sequencing at one to four time points (pre-sensitization, 2, 6 and 24 weeks). Libraries were combined into a pool for sequencing, and differences in TCR yield between samples came mainly from small differences in library volumes within the pool. Patch tests used Finn chambers with 0.01% DPC on the upper back, scored after 6 days by International Contact Dermatitis Research Group standards. The mostly female patient cohort included alopecia areata with under or over 50% scalp involvement, alopecia totalis and alopecia universalis. This study followed changes in the peripheral blood TCR repertoire in vivo during primary and secondary sensitization of alopecia patients to the hapten diphenylcyclopropenone (DPC). Patient blood was sampled pre-sensitization (week 0) and at 2, 6 and about 24 weeks after DPC sensitization.

The junction carries 15 bases between V and J, which are trimmed by 0 bases and 3 bases respectively. Sequences LGHNA (CDR1) and YNFKEQ (CDR2) are obtained from the germline V gene. The cysteine opens and the phenylalanine closes a CDR3 of 16 amino acids. CDR3 DNA only is kept here, 48 bases in frame from base 1. Study-wide conclusions, independent of this receptor: Alopecia, a presumed autoimmune disease, was present in all patients, so the immune response of the patients might differ from that of healthy individuals. After repeated subsampling, the strength of the expansion versus patch-test correlation and the threshold at which it became significant changed. The number of TCRs above 1 in 1000 frequency did not change with DPC sensitization; there was no evidence of global repertoire structure alterations. Significantly more large CDR3 similarity clusters were formed by expanded TCRs than by pre-sensitization or healthy control sets, consistent with antigen-driven responses. A positive correlation was found between the number of PT1 expanded TCRs and patch test score, with significance reached at thresholds 8, 16 and 32 but not 4.

Libraries were built with RACE. This sample was sequenced with a NextSeq 500. Library preparation attached unique molecular identifiers to individual cDNA molecules for quantitative, reproducible TCR counting. Each blood RNA sample was used to sequence both TCR alpha and TCR beta chains. The authors processed their data as follows. Samples had a median of about 96,000 TCRs, with a range from roughly 23,224 to 700,000. The Decombinator software suite was used to annotate V, J and CDR3 in the TCR reads. For the PS versus PT1 abundance plots, all samples were subsampled to the same number of TCRs (28,000). TCRs were defined as expanded if absent before sensitization and observed at least eight times at the 2-week time point. The raw public reads went through TCRdb reprocessing: fastp at Q25, MiXCR clone calling, in-frame beta chains kept. A single entry per CDR3 protein holds the most common genes and DNA from its merged rows. For this entry, the V and J calls and clone size follow TCRdb and not the study's own pipeline. The sample profile shows about 380,000 distinct CDR3 sequences; 4.5% to 6% of them were found once. Just over 2.5% of the sample goes to the ten largest clones.

This clonotype has a count of ten or more. Its specific antigen is unknown. No base quality information exists; no much larger clone differs at one position. The meaning of the sample's time point label: pre-sensitization, week 0. The treatment or condition label, read with the paper, signifies: therapeutic diphenylcyclopropenone sensitization with weekly scalp DPC. At each patch-test visit, blood was drawn before the patch test was applied. Eligible patients were aged 18 to 70, diagnosed with alopecia, deemed suitable for DPC therapy, and excluded if pregnant. Total RNA was extracted from unfractionated whole blood collected in Tempus Blood RNA tubes.

In this chain, TRBV4-2 is recombined with TRBJ2-7; TRBD2 might be the D gene, on 6 matching bases. The source was whole blood, collected in connection with sensitization to the hapten diphenylcyclopropenone (DPC). This receptor was taken from a woman aged 45-65 years with alopecia areata. Some clones in this sample may be carry-over from other donors' samples. The CDR3 amino acid sequence is: CASSQDQSTGVYEQYF. The nucleotide sequence is TGTGCCAGCAGCCAAGATCAGTCTACGGGGGTCTACGAGCAGTACTTC.